This TCR beta chain was recorded in a study of blood T cell repertoires in COVID-19 (TCRdb year 2020). In the study overall: Collaborator samples came from the United States, Italy and Spain and covered acute and convalescent phases of COVID-19. The prospective study material was composed of cDNA or gDNA derived from T cells, B-cell-depleted T cells, or PBMCs. Deeply sampled blood TCRbeta repertoires from subjects exposed to, actively infected with, or recovered from COVID-19 were included in the dataset. The repertoires were released in a freely available public database intended as a resource for research on the immune response to SARS-CoV-2. The samples were drawn from two sources: the first 160 participants of the ongoing ImmuneRACE study, and 950 to 1,500 subjects contributed by 6 global collaborators. Sample metadata almost always included a de-identified subject ID, COVID-19 status, age in years and sex. Where available, HLA class I and class II types were taken from metadata supplied by the sample provider and were not determined by assay-based typing.

From the germline V gene (reference sequence), CDR1 is MNHNY and CDR2 is SVGAGI. Trimming takes 0 bases from V and 4 bases from J, and the germline ends sit 7 bases apart. The CDR3 starts with the cysteine, ends with the phenylalanine, and has 14 residues. The only DNA kept is the CDR3, 42 bases in frame from the first base. Participants in the prospective study were enrolled through a virtual design, were aged about 18 to 90 years, and lived in 20 to 30 United States geographic areas. Cohort assignment in the prospective study relied on participant-reported clinical history from a screening survey and a study questionnaire. Recovered participants in ImmuneRACE Cohort 3 were defined as having two consecutive negative NP/OP PCR tests, clearance from a healthcare professional, or resolution of symptoms. Mobile phlebotomists in the prospective study collected whole blood, serum and a nasopharyngeal or oropharyngeal swab from every participant. Participants in the prospective study had the option to provide additional blood draws and questionnaires over a roughly 2-month period. Before DNA extraction, blood samples from the prospective study were shipped at room temperature or frozen.

Overall results and qualifications from the work: How much clinical and demographic metadata was included differed by source and by participant, and the metadata was provided uncurated.

Concerning this clone: What antigen it recognizes has not been identified. Base qualities are not at hand, and no much larger clone is one base apart.

The immunoSEQ Assay, a bias-controlled multiplex PCR, was used to amplify TCRbeta CDR3 regions from genomic DNA. The original methods were these. Within the assay, amplification of reference gene primers was used to estimate how many nucleated cells each sample contained. To quantify the absolute abundance of each unique TCRbeta CDR3 rearrangement, sequence reads were collapsed and filtered. Productive Simpson clonality was computed per sample as the square root of Simpson's diversity index over productive rearrangements. Imported from immuneACCESS, the table was reduced by TCRdb to in-frame sequences with V and J called. These copies leave out some clones; in studies compared against another copy, an unresolved V gene accounts for under half, and the cause of the remainder is not known. The D gene and trimming were derived from the DNA, and the V and J assignments and clone size from that table. This sample holds about 18,000 clones; around 88% were observed only once. Jointly, the top ten make up 5% of the sample.

The TCR originated in a woman aged 25-40 years who had recovered from COVID-19. In this chain, TRBV6-6 is recombined with TRBJ1-5; no D gene is confidently identified. Material: PBMCs or T cells enriched from blood (not recorded which). This receptor carries the CDR3 CASSYSEGNQPQHF. The sequenced DNA is TGTGCCAGCAGTTACTCCGAGGGTAATCAGCCCCAGCATTTT.